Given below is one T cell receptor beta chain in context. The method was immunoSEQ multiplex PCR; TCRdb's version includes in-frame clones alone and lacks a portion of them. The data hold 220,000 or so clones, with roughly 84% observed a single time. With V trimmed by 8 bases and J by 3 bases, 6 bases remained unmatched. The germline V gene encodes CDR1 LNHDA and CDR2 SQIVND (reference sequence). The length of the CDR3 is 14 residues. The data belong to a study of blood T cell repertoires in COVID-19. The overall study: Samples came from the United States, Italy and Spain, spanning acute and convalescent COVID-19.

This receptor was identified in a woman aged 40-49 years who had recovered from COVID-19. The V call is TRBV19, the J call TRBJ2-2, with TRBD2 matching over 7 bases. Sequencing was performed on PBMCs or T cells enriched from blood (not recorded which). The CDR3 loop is CASEAGWYTGELFF. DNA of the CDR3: TGTGCCAGTGAAGCGGGATGGTACACCGGGGAGCTGTTTTTT.